This passage covers 3 T cell receptor beta chains from one sample sequenced in a study of shared clonotypes between healthy human individuals. The repertoire was sequenced with immunoSEQ multiplex PCR; TCRdb's copy has only in-frame clones and lacks some. The data show 490,000 or so clones, around 78% seen once. Sequenced input: PBMCs. These receptor sequences come from a woman aged 40 to 50 in good health. Some clones in this sample may be carry-over from other donors' samples.

This clone was seen only a few times. V gene TRBV5-1 combines with J gene TRBJ2-1, with D possibly TRBD1 on 6 matching bases. The CDR3 runs 14 residues. The germline V gene encodes CDR1 SGHRS and CDR2 YFSETQ. The V and J ends lost 5 bases and 5 bases respectively, with 14 bases between them. CDR3 sequence (DNA): TGCGCCAGCAGAGCGACCCCAGGGGACAATGAGCAGTTCTTC. Protein product: CASRATPGDNEQFF.

The chain carries TRBV9 and TRBJ1-5; TRBD1 is a possible D gene (5 bases). From germline, CDR1 is SGDLS and CDR2 YYNGEE. The CDR3 loop spans 14 amino acids. Trimming took 0 bases from V and 4 from J, leaving 8 bases between them. The DNA for the CDR3 is TGTGCCAGCAGCGTAGGGCGGGGGAATCAGCCCCAGCATTTT. Its protein product is CASSVGRGNQPQHF.

Details on this clone: This likely reflects a read error, since a far larger clone is one base away. The sample holds other DNA sequences that translate to the same CDR3. V usage is TRBV27 and J usage is TRBJ1-1; a possible D gene is TRBD1 (5 bases). Germline CDR1 is MNHEY and CDR2 is SMNVEV (reference sequence). The length of the CDR3 is 13 residues. DNA of the CDR3: TGTGCCAGCAGTTTATGGGGATCCAGGGAAGCTTTCTTC. Residues: CASSLWGSREAFF.